A selection of T cell receptor beta chains follows, all from one sample in a study of blood T cell repertoires in COVID-19. Using immunoSEQ multiplex PCR, the repertoire was profiled, and TCRdb retains in-frame clones only, with some absent. Of 160,000 or so clones listed, approximately 90% are singletons. The specimen sequenced was peripheral blood. These receptors all come from a woman aged 45-60 years with acute or convalescent COVID-19. Each CDR3 is given without its conserved first and last residue.

cdr3_aa	v_call	j_call	cdr3_length
ASSPRQIYGYT	TRBV3-1/TRBV3-2	TRBJ1-2	11
ASSVRLVREQY	TRBV5-8	TRBJ2-7	11
ASSQSGYDGYT	TRBV11-1	TRBJ1-2	11
ASSPLLDTDEQY	TRBV5-1	TRBJ2-7	12
AWSKDSSASPLH	TRBV30	TRBJ1-6	12
ATSSRLAGLRTDTQY	TRBV15	TRBJ2-3	15
ASSLVGNNSPLH	TRBV6-5	TRBJ1-6	12
ASSRDRPYEQY	TRBV6-5	TRBJ2-7	11
ASSSKGQGRNTIY	TRBV7-8	TRBJ1-3	13
ASSLFVQGSTEAF	TRBV6-5	TRBJ1-1	13
ASSLIRGAGYT	TRBV3-1/TRBV3-2	TRBJ1-2	11
ASSYDRERNTIY	TRBV6-5	TRBJ1-3	12
ASRGTGDSGNTIY	TRBV6-5	TRBJ1-3	13
ASSLGQGHTDTQY	TRBV27	TRBJ2-3	13
ASSTGTSGSYEQF	TRBV9	TRBJ2-1	13
ASSLGDRPSSGNTIY	TRBV5-1	TRBJ1-3	15
ASSGTGGTLSYGYT	TRBV25-1	TRBJ1-2	14
ASSLEGLGSAYSYEQY	TRBV7-8	TRBJ2-7	16
ASSQFTESYGYT	TRBV3-1/TRBV3-2	TRBJ1-2	12
SASTSGGNEQF	TRBV29-1	TRBJ2-1	11
ASKPTGSDTQY	TRBV19	TRBJ2-3	11
ASSELLFSPNYGYT	TRBV10-2	TRBJ1-2	14
ASSSRGGHTDTQY	TRBV6-5	TRBJ2-3	13
AIRDRDNEKLF	TRBV10-3	TRBJ1-4	11
ASSQVFASGRSYQDEQF	TRBV4-1	TRBJ2-1	17
ASSPDFGYGYT	TRBV5-1	TRBJ1-2	11
ASSAQAGWTGELF	TRBV27	TRBJ2-2	13
ASSQDRSRAETQY	TRBV4-3	TRBJ2-5	13
SVAGFTEAF	TRBV29-1	TRBJ1-1	9
ASSLLMTGDQETQY	TRBV5-1	TRBJ2-5	14
ASTYSTPGTDTQY	TRBV19	TRBJ2-3	13
ASSPGQEKLF	TRBV7-9	TRBJ1-4	10
AWSPRGARLQH	TRBV30	TRBJ1-5	11
ASSTPGGGDGYT	TRBV14	TRBJ1-2	12
ASRPLTSAADTQY	TRBV7-2	TRBJ2-3	13
SVSQGDTEAF	TRBV29-1	TRBJ1-1	10
ASTQGHSTYNEQF	TRBV11-2	TRBJ2-1	13
ASSSPDRESNQPQH	TRBV14	TRBJ1-5	14
ASSYEGQGLFDEKLF	TRBV6-2/TRBV6-3	TRBJ1-4	15
ASRTGERTEAF	TRBV5-1	TRBJ1-1	11
AWSLRDPGQETQY	TRBV30	TRBJ2-5	13
ASSPESGTAETQY	TRBV9	TRBJ2-5	13
ASSQVTPPLTDTQY	TRBV4-3	TRBJ2-3	14
ASSSSGDIGNKCGELF	TRBV6-7	TRBJ2-2	16
AISEAGETNTEAF	TRBV10-3	TRBJ1-1	13
ASSLDPSGNTEAF	TRBV7-2	TRBJ1-1	13
ASSYSGTAYEQY	TRBV6-1	TRBJ2-7	12
IVAGRTDTQY	TRBV7-2	TRBJ2-3	10
ASSTLLAGVDRGTDTQY	TRBV27	TRBJ2-3	17
ASGTVDSNQPQH	TRBV28	TRBJ1-5	12